The clone carrying this T cell receptor beta chain was counted a single time. What it binds is unknown. With a constant-region primer, TCR beta cDNA was made from 400 to 550 ng of total RNA. Employing slightly modified ARM-PCR, three nested multiplex PCR rounds were run, and these gave rise to the TCR beta libraries. Amplification in the first two PCR rounds was performed using TRBV1-TRBV30 forward primers and a C-beta reverse primer for around 10 cycles each. MiXCR, applied by TCRdb to the multiplex PCR reads, yields one record per CDR3 protein. The repertoire holds about 100,000 distinct CDR3 sequences, less than 70% seen once, with 27% in the top ten. Co-extracted RNA and DNA came from around 18-30 mg of unsorted bulk tissue. The patients, who had chronic HBV infection, were treatment-naive (untreated). This sample stems from a study of tumor-infiltrating lymphocytes in primary liver carcinoma. About the research overall: Patients comprised men and women whose ages fell between 30 and 69 years. Regarding the study as a whole: Tumors reached a significantly greater top-250-clone fraction than blood did (p = 0.039). Whereas tumor region pairs overlapped more, tumor-adjacent and tumor-blood pairs overlapped less.

CDR1 DFQATT and CDR2 SNEGSKA come from the germline V gene (reference sequence). V was pared by 4 bases and J by 4 bases, with 16 bases between. The CDR3 has 14 residues. This clonotype was obtained from a middle-aged man with primary liver carcinoma and hepatitis B virus infection. Sequencing was done on a sample of tumor-adjacent normal liver tissue. V gene TRBV20-1 combines with J gene TRBJ1-1; a weak D match, TRBD1 (6 bases). The CDR3 region is CSANSQGEGTEAFF. Written as DNA, the CDR3 is TGCAGTGCTAACTCACAGGGAGAGGGCACTGAAGCTTTCTTT.